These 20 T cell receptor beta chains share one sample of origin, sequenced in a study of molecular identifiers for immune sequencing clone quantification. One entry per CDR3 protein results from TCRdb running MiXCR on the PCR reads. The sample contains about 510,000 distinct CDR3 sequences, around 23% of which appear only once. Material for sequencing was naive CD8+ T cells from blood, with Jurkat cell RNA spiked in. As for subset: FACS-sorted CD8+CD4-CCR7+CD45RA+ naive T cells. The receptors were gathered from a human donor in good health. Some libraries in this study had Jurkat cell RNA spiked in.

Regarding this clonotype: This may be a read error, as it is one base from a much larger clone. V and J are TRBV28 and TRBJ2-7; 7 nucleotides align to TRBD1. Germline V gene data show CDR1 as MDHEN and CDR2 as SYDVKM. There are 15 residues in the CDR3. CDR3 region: CASSLRGLTSYAQYF. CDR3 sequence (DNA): TGTGCCAGCAGTTTAAGGGGGCTCACCTCCTACGCGCAGTACTTC.

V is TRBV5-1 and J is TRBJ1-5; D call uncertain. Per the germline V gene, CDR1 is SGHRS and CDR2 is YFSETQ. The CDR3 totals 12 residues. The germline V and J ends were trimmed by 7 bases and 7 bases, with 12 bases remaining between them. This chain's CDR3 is CASCPGKQPQHF. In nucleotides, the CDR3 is TGCGCCAGCTGTCCAGGTAAACAGCCCCAGCATTTT.

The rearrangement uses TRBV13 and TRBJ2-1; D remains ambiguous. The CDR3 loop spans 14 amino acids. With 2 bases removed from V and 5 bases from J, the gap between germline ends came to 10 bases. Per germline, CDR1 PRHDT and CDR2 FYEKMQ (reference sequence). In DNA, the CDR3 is TGTGCCAGCAGCTTATGGACGAATAACAATGAGCAGTTCTTC. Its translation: CASSLWTNNNEQFF. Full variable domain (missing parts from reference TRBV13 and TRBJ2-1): AAGVIQSPRHLIKEKRETATLKCYPIPRHDTVYWYQQGPGQDPQFLISFYEKMQSDKGSIPDRFSAQQFSDYHSELNMSSLELGDSALYFCASSLWTNNNEQFFGPGTRLTVL.

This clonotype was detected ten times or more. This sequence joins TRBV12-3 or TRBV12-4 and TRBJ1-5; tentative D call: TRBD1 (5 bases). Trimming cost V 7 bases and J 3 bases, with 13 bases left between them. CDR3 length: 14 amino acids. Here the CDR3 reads CASIRGDLNQPQHF. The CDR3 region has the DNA TGTGCCAGCATTCGAGGGGACCTCAATCAGCCCCAGCATTTT.

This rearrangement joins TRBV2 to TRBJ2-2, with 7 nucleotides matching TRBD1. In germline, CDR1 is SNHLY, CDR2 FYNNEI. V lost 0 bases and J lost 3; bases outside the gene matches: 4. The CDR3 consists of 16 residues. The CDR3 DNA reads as TGTGCCAGCAGTGAAGCGCTGAGGGGGCACACCGGGGAGCTGTTTTTT. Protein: CASSEALRGHTGELFF.

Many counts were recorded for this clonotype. This CDR3 is CASSRSTGSLEQFF. CDR3 DNA sequence: TGTGCCAGCAGCCGTTCCACAGGGTCCCTAGAGCAGTTCTTC. This chain joins TRBV5-4 and TRBJ2-1, with D possibly being TRBD1 (6 bases). Germline V gene sequence: CDR1 SGHNT, CDR2 YYREEE (reference sequence). The CDR3 totals 14 residues. V dropped 4 bases and J dropped 10 bases, with 18 bases sitting between them. Variable domain in full (rest from reference TRBV5-4 and TRBJ2-1): ETGVTQSPTHLIKTRGQQVTLRCSSQSGHNTVSWYQQALGQGPQFIFQYYREEENGRGNFPPRFSGLQFPNYSSELNVNALELDDSALYLCASSRSTGSLEQFFGPGTRLTVL.

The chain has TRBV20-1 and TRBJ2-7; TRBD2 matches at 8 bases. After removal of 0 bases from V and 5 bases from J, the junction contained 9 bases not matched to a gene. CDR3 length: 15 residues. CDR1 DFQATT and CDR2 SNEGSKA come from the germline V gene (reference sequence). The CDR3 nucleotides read TGCAGTGCTAGAGATTTTGGCGGGGGGCGTGACGAGCAGTACTTC. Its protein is CSARDFGGGRDEQYF.

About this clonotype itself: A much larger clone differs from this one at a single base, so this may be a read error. The CDR3 bases are TGCGCCAGCAGCCATGGCCCGGACAGCAACTACGAGCGGTACTTC. Translating it yields CASSHGPDSNYERYF. This rearrangement joins TRBV4-1 to TRBJ2-7; weak D call: TRBD1 (6 bases). The CDR3 sequence is 15 residues long. Germline assignment: CDR1 MGHRA and CDR2 YSYEKL.

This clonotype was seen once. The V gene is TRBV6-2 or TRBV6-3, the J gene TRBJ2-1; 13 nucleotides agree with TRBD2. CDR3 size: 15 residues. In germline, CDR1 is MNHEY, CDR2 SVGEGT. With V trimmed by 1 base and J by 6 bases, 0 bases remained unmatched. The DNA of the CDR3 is TGTGCCAGCAGTTACTGGACTAGCGGGAGCAATGAGCAGTTCTTC. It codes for CASSYWTSGSNEQFF.

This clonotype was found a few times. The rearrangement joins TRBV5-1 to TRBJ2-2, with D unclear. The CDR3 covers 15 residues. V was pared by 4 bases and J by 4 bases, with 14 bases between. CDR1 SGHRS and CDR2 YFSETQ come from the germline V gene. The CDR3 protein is CASSPNLLGTGELFF. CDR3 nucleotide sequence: TGCGCCAGCAGCCCAAACCTCCTGGGCACCGGGGAGCTGTTTTTT.

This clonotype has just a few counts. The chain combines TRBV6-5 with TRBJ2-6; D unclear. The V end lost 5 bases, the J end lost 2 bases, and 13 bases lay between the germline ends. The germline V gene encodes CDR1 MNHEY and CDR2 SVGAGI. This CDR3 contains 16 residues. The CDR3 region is CASSQMGFAGANVLTF. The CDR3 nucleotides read TGTGCCAGCAGTCAGATGGGGTTCGCTGGGGCCAACGTCCTGACTTTC.

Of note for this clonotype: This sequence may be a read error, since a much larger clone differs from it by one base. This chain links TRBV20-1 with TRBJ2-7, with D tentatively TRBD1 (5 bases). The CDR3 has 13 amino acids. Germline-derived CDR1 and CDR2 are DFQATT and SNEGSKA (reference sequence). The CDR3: CSARDRATYDQYF. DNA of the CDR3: TGCAGTGCTAGAGACAGGGCGACCTACGATCAGTACTTC.

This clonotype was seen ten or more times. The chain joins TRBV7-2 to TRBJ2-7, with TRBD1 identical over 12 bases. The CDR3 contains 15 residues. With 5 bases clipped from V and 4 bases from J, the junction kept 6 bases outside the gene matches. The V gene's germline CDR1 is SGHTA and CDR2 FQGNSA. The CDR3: CASSTGTGGVYEQYF. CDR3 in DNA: TGTGCCAGCAGCACCGGGACAGGGGGCGTGTACGAGCAGTACTTC. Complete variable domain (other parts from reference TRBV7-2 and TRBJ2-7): GAGVSQSPSNKVTEKGKDVELRCDPISGHTALYWYRQSLGQGLEFLIYFQGNSAPDKSGLPSDRFSAERTGGSVSTLTIQRTQQEDSAVYLCASSTGTGGVYEQYFGPGTRLTVT.

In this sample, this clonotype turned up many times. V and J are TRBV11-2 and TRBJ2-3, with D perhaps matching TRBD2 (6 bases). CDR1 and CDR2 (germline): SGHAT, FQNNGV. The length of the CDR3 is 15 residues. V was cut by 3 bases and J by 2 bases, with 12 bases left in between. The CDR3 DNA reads TGTGCCAGCAGCTTGGTGGGCGGGACCACAGATACGCAGTATTTT. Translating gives CASSLVGGTTDTQYF.

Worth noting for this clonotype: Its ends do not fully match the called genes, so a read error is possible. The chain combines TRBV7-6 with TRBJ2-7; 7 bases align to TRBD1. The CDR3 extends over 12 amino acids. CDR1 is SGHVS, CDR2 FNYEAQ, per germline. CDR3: CASILGGYEHYF. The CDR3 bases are TGTGCCAGCATCTTAGGGGGCTACGAGCATTACTTC. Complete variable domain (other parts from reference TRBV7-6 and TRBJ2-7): GAGVSQSPRYKVTKRGQDVALRCDPISGHVSLYWYRQALGQGPEFLTYFNYEAQQDKSGLPNDRFSAERPEGSISTLTIQRTEQRDSAMYRCASILGGYEHYFGPGTRLTVT.

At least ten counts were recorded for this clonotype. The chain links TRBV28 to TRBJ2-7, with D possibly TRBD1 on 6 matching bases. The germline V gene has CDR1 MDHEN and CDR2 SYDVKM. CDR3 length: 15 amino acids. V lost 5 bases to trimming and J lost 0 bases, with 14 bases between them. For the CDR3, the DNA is TGTGCCAGCAGTCCCGAGGGGACACACTCCTACGAGCAGTACTTC. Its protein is CASSPEGTHSYEQYF.

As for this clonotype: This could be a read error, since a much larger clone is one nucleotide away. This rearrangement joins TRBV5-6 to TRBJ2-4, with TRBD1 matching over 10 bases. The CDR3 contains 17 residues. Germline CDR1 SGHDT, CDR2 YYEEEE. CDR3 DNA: TGTGCCAGCAGCTTGGTCCCGGGACAGGGGTTGGTAAACATTCGGTACTTC. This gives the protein CASSLVPGQGLVNIRYF.

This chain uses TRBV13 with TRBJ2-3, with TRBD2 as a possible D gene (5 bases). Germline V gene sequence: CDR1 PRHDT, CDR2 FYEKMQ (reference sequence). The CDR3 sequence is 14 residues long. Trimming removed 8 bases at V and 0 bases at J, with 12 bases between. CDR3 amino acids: CASGGQSSTDTQYF. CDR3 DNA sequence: TGTGCCAGCGGCGGGCAATCTAGCACAGATACGCAGTATTTT.

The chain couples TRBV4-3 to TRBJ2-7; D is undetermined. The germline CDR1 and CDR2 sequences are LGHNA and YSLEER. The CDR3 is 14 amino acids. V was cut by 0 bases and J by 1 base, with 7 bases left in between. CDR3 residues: CASSQERLSYEQYF. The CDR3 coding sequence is TGCGCCAGCAGCCAAGAAAGACTTTCCTACGAGCAGTACTTC.

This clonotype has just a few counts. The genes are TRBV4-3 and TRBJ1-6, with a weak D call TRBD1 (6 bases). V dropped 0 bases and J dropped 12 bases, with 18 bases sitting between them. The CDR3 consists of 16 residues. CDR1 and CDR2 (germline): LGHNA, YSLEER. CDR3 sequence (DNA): TGCGCCAGCAGCCAAGATTGGGGGGCCCAATTTGGACCCCTCCACTTT. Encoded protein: CASSQDWGAQFGPLHF.